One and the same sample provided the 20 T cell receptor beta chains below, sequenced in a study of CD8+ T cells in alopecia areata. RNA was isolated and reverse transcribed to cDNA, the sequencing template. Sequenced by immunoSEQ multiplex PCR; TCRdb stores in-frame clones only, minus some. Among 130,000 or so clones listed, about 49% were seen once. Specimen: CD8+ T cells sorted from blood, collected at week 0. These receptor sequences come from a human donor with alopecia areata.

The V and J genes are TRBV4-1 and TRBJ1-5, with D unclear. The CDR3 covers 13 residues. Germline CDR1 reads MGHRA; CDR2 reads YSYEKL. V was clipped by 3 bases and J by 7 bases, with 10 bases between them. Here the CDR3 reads CASSQPLGQPQHF. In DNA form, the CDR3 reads TGCGCCAGCAGCCAGCCCCTGGGGCAGCCCCAGCATTTT.

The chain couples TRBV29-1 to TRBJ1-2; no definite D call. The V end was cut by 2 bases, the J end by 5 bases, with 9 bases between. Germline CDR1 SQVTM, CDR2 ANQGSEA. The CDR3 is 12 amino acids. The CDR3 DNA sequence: TGCAGCGTTGAAAGTACAGAGTATGGCTACACCTTC. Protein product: CSVESTEYGYTF.

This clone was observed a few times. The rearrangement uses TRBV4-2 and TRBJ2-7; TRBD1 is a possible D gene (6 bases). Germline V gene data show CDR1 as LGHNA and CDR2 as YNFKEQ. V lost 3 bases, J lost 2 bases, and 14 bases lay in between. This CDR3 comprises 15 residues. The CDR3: CASSQGTGFTYEQYF. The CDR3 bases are TGTGCCAGCAGCCAGGGTACAGGGTTTACCTACGAGCAGTACTTC.

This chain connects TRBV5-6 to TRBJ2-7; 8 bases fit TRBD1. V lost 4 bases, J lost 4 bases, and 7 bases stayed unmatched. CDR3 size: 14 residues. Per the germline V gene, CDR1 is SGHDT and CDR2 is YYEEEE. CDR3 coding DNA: TGTGCCAGCAGCGCACCGGGACAGGTGTACGAGCAGTACTTC. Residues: CASSAPGQVYEQYF.

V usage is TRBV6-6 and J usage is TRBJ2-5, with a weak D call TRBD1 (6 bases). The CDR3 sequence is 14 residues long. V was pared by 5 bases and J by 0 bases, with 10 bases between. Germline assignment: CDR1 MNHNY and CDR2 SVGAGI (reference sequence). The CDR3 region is CASSRWTDQETQYF. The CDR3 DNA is TGTGCCAGCAGTCGCTGGACAGACCAAGAGACCCAGTACTTC.

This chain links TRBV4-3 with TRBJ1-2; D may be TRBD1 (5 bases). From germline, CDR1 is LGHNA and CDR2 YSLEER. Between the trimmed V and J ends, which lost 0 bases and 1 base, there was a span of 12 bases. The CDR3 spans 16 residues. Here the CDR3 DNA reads TGCGCCAGCAGCCAAGATGGGGCGCCGCTTAACTATGGCTACACCTTC. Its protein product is CASSQDGAPLNYGYTF.

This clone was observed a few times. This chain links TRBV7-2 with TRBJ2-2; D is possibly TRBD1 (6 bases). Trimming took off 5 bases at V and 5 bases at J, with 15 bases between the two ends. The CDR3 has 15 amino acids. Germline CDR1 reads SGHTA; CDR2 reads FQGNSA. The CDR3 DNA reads TGTGCCAGCAGCCGTACAGGGTTAGGGACCGGGGAGCTGTTTTTT. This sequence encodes CASSRTGLGTGELFF.

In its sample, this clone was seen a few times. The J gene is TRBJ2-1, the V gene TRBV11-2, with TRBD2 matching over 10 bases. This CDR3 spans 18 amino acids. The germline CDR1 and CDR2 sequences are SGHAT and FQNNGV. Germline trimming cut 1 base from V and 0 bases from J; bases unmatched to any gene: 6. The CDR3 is CASSLVAGGPSSYNEQFF. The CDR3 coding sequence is TGTGCCAGCAGCTTAGTAGCGGGGGGTCCTAGCTCCTACAATGAGCAGTTCTTC.

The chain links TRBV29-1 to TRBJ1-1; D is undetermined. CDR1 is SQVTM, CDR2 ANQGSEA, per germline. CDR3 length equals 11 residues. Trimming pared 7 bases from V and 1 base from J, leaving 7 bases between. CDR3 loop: CSAEENTEAFF. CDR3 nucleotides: TGCAGCGCCGAGGAGAACACTGAAGCTTTCTTT. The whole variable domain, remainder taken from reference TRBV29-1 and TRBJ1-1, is SAVISQKPSRDICQRGTSLTIQCQVDSQVTMMFWYRQQPGQSLTLIATANQGSEATYESGFVIDKFPISRPNLTFSTLTVSNMSPEDSSIYLCSAEENTEAFFGQGTRLTVV.

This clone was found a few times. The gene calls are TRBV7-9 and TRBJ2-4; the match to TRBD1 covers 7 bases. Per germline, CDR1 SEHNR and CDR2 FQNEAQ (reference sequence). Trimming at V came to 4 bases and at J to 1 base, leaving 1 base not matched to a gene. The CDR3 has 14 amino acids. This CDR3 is CASSSTGAKNIQYF. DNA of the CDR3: TGTGCCAGCAGCTCGACAGGGGCCAAAAACATTCAGTACTTC. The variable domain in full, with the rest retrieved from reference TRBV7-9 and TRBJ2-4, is DTGVSQNPRHKITKRGQNVTFRCDPISEHNRLYWYRQTLGQGPEFLTYFQNEAQLEKSRLLSDRFSAERPKGSFSTLEIQRTEQGDSAMYLCASSSTGAKNIQYFGAGTRLSVL.

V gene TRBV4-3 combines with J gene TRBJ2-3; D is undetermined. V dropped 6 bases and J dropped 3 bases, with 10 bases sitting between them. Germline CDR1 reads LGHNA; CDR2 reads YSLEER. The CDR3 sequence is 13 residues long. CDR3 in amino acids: CASRGFGTDTQYF. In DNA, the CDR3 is TGCGCCAGCAGGGGCTTTGGAACAGATACGCAGTATTTT.

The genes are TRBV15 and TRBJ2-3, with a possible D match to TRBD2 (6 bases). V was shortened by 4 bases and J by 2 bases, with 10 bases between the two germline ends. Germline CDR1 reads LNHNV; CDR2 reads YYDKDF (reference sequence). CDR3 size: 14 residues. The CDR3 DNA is TGTGCCACCAGCACTCGGGACTCCACAGATACGCAGTATTTT. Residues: CATSTRDSTDTQYF.

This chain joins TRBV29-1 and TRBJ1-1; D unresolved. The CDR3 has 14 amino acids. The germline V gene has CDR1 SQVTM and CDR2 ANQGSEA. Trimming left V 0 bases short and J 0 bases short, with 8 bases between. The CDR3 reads CSVEDMYMNTEAFF. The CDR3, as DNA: TGCAGCGTTGAAGATATGTACATGAACACTGAAGCTTTCTTT.

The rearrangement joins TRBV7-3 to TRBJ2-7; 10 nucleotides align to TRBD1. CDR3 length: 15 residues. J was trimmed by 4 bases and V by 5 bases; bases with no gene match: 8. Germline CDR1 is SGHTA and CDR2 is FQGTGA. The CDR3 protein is CASSRGTGEGYEQYF. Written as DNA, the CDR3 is TGTGCCAGCAGCCGAGGGACAGGGGAAGGGTACGAGCAGTACTTC.

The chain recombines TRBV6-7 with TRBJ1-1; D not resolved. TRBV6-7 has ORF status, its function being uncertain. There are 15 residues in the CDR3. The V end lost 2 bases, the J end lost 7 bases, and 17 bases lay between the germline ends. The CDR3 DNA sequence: TGTGCCAGCAGTTACCTACCGACCGGTGGGTTTGAAGCTTTCTTT. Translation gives CASSYLPTGGFEAFF.

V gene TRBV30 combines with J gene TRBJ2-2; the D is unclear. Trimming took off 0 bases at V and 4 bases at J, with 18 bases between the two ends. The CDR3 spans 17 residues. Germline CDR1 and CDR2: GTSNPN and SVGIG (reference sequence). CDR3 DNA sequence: TGTGCCTGGAGTGTATATCCAGTAAGAGTGGCCACCGGGGAGCTGTTTTTT. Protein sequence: CAWSVYPVRVATGELFF.

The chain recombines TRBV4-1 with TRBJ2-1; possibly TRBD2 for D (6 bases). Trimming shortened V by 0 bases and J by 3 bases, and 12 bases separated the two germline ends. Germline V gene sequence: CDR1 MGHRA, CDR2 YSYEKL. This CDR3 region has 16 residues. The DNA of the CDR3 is TGCGCCAGCAGCCAAGAGGGAGCGGGCGGCTACAATGAGCAGTTCTTC. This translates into CASSQEGAGGYNEQFF.

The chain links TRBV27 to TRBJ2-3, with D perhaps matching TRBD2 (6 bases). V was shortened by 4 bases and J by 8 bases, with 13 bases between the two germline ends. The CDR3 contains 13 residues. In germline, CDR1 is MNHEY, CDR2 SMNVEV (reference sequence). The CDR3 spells CASSSRGGPTQYF. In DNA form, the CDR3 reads TGTGCCAGCAGTTCCCGGGGAGGACCTACGCAGTATTTT.

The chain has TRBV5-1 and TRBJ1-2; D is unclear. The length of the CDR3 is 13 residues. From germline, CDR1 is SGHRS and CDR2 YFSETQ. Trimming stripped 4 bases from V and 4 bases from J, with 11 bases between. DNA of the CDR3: TGCGCCAGCAGCGAATCTCCGAGCTATGGCTACACCTTC. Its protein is CASSESPSYGYTF.

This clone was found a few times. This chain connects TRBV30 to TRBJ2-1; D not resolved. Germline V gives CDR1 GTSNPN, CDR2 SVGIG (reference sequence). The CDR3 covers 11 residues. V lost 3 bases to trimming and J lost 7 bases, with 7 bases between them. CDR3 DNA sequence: TGTGCCTGGAGGGAACAAAATGAGCAGTTCTTC. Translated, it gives CAWREQNEQFF.